This T cell receptor beta chain was recorded in a study of blood T cell repertoires in COVID-19. Sequenced by immunoSEQ multiplex PCR; TCRdb stores in-frame clones only, minus some. This sample has roughly 100,000 clones, with 75% to 90% found just once. The length of the CDR3 is 15 residues. The germline V gene has CDR1 SGHTA and CDR2 FQGTGA. The V and J ends lost 5 bases and 2 bases, in that order; junction bases with no gene match: 7. Sequencing input: peripheral blood. The clonotype originates from a human donor in a cohort sampled during active COVID-19. The gene calls are TRBV7-3 and TRBJ1-2; 8 bases fit TRBD1. The CDR3 bases are TGTGCCAGCAGCCCAACAGGGGGGGGAAACTATGGCTACACCTTC. Its protein is CASSPTGGGNYGYTF.